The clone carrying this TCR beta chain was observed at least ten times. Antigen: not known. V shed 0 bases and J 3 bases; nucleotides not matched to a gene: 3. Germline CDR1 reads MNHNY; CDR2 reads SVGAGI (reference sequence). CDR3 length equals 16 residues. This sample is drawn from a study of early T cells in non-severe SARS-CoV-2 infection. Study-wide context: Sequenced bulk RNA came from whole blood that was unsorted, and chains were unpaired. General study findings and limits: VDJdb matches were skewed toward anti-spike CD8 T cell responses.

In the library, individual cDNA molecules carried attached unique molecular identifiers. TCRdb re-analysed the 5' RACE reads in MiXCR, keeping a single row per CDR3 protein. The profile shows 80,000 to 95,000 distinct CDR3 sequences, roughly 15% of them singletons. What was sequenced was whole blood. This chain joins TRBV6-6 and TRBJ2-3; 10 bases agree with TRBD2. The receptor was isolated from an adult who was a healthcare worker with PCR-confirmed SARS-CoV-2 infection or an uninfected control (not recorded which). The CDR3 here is CASSYSGAGGTDTQYF. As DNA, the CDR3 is TGTGCCAGCAGTTACTCGGGAGCGGGGGGGACAGATACGCAGTATTTT.